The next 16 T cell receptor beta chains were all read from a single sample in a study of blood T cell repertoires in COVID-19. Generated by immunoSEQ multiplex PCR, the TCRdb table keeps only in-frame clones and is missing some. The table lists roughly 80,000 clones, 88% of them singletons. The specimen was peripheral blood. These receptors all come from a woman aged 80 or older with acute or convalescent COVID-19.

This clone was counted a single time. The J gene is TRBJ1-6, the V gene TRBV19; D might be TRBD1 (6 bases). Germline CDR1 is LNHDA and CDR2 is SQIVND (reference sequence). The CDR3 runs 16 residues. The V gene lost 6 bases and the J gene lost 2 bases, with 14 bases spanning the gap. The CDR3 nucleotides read TGTGCCAGTAGGCTGACAGGTCAAACCTATAATTCACCCCTCCACTTT. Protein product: CASRLTGQTYNSPLHF.

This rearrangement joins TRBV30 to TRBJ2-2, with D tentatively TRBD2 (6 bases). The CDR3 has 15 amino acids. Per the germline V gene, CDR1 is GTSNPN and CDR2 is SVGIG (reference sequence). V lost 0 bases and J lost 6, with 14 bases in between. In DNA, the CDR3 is TGTGCCTGGAGTGTATTAGGGAGGAGGGCCGGGGAGCTGTTTTTT. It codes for CAWSVLGRRAGELFF.

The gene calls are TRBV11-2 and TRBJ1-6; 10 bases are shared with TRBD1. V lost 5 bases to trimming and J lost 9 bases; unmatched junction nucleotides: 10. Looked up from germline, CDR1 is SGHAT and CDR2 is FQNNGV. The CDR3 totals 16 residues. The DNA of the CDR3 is TGTGCCAGCAGCAATTCCGGGCGACAGGGGGCTTCACCCCTCCACTTT. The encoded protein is CASSNSGRQGASPLHF.

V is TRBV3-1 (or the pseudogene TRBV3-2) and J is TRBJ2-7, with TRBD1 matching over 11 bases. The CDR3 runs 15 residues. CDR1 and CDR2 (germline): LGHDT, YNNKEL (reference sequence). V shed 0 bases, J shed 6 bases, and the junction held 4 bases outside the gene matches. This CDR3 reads CASSQDLDRGREQYF. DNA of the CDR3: TGTGCCAGCAGCCAAGATCTGGACAGGGGGCGCGAGCAGTACTTC.

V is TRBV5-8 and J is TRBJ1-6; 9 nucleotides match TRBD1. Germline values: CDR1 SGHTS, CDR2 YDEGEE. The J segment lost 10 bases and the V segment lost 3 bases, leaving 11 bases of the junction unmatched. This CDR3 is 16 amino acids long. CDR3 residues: CASSSFGQGFGSPLHF. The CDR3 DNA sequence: TGTGCCAGCAGCTCGTTTGGACAGGGGTTTGGCTCACCCCTCCACTTT.

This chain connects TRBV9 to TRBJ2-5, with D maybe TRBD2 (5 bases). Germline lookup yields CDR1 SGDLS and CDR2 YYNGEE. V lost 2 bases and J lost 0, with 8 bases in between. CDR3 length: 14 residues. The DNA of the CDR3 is TGTGCCAGCAGCGTCGGGAAAAACCAAGAGACCCAGTACTTC. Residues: CASSVGKNQETQYF.

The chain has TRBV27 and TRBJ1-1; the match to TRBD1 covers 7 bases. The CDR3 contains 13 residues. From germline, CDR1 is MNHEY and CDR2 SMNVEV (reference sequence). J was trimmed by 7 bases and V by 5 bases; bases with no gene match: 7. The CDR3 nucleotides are TGTGCCAGCAGTCTCAGACAGGGTGATGAAGCTTTCTTT. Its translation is CASSLRQGDEAFF.

This chain's CDR3 is CATTLGRGSEKLFF. CDR3 DNA: TGTGCCACCACCCTGGGAAGGGGGAGTGAAAAACTGTTTTTT. This rearrangement joins TRBV15 to TRBJ1-4; possibly TRBD1 for D (6 bases). CDR3 size: 14 residues. V dropped 7 bases and J dropped 7 bases, with 16 bases sitting between them. Germline V gene lookup returns CDR1 LNHNV and CDR2 YYDKDF (reference sequence). The full variable domain, its missing parts supplied by reference TRBV15 and TRBJ1-4, is DAMVIQNPRYQVTQFGKPVTLSCSQTLNHNVMYWYQQKSSQAPKLLFHYYDKDFNNEADTPDNFQSRRPNTSFCFLDIRSPGLGDTAMYLCATTLGRGSEKLFFGSGTQLSVL.

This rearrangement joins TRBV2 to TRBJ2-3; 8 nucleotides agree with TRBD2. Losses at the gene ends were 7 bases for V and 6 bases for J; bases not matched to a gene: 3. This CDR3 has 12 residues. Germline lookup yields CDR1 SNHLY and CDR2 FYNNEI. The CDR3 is CASKRGSDTQYF. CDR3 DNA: TGTGCCAGCAAGCGGGGGTCGGATACGCAGTATTTT.

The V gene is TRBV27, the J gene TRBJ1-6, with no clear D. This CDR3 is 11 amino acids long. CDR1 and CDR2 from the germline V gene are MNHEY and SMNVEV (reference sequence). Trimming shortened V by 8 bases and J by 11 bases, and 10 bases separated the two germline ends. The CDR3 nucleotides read TGTGCCAGCCTGACCCGGGCACCCCTCCACTTT. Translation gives CASLTRAPLHF.

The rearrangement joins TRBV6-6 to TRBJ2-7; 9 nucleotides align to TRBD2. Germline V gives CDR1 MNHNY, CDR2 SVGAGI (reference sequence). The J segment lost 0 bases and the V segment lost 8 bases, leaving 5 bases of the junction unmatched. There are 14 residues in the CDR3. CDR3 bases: TGTGCCAGCCGGAGACTAGCGGACTCCTACGAGCAGTACTTC. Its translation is CASRRLADSYEQYF.

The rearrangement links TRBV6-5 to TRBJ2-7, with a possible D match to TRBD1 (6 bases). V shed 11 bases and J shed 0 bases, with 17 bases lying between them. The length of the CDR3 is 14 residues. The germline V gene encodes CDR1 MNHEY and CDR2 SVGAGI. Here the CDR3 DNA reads TGTGCCGGCCAAGGTACAGGGAGCTCCTACGAGCAGTACTTC. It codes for CAGQGTGSSYEQYF.

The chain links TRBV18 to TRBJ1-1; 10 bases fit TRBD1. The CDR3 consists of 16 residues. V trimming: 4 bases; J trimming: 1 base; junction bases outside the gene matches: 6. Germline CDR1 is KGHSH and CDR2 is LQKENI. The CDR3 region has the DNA TGTGCCAGCTCACTAGGGACAGGGGTAACGAACACTGAAGCTTTCTTT. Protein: CASSLGTGVTNTEAFF.

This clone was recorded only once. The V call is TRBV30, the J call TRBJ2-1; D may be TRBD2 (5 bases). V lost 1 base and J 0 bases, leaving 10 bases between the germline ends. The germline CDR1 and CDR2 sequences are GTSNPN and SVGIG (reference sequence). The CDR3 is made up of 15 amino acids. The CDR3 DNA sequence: TGTGCCTGGAGTGACCAGCGGTCCTCCTACAATGAGCAGTTCTTC. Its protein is CAWSDQRSSYNEQFF. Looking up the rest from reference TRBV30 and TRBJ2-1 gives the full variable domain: SQTIHQWPATLVQPVGSPLSLECTVEGTSNPNLYWYRQAAGRGLQLLFYSVGIGQISSEVPQNLSASRPQDRQFILSSKKLLLSDSGFYLCAWSDQRSSYNEQFFGPGTRLTVL.

In DNA, the CDR3 is TGTGCCAGCAGTTACTCGGGACAGGGCTTCTACGAGCAGTACTTC. Translation: CASSYSGQGFYEQYF. The V gene is TRBV6-5, the J gene TRBJ2-7, with 9 bases that match TRBD1. Germline CDR1 and CDR2: MNHEY and SVGAGI. With 0 bases clipped from V and 3 bases from J, the junction kept 3 bases outside the gene matches. This CDR3 has 15 amino acids.

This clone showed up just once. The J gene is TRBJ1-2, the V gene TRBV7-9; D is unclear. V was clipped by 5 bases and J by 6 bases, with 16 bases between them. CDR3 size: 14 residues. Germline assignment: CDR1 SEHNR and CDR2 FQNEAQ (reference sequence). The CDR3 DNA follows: TGTGCCAGCAGCGGCCCGGGGATCCGTGATGGCTACACCTTC. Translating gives CASSGPGIRDGYTF.